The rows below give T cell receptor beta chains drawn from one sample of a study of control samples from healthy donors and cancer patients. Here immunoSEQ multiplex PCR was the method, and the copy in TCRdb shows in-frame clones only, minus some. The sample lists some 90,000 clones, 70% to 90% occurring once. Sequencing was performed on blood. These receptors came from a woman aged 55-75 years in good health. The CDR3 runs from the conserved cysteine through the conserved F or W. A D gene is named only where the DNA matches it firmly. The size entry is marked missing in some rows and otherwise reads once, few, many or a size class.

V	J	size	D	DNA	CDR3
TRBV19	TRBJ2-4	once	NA	TGTGCCAGTAGTATAGAAACAAACATTCAGTACTTC	CASSIETNIQYF
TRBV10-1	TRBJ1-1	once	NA	TGCGCCAGCATTCCAGGACAGAGTGAAGCTTTCTTT	CASIPGQSEAFF
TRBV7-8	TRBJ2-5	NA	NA	TGTGCCAGCAGCTTAGAATGGGGAGGCGAAGAGACCCAGTACTTC	CASSLEWGGEETQYF
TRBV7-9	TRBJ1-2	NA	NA	TGTGCCAGCAGGACCAGGACCGACTATGGCTACACCTTC	CASRTRTDYGYTF
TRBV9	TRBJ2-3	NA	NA	TGTGCCAGCAGCGCCCGCTCAACTAGTAACACAGATACGCAGTATTTT	CASSARSTSNTDTQYF
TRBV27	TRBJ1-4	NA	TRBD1	TGTGCCAGCCACCCGGGACAGGGGGTGTATAATGAAAAACTGTTTTTT	CASHPGQGVYNEKLFF
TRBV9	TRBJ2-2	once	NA	TGTGCCAGCAGCGAGAAGAACACCGGGGAGCTGTTTTTT	CASSEKNTGELFF
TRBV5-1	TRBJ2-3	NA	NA	TGCGCCAGCAGCGTCGGGACCGCCTCGGTAGATACGCAGTATTTT	CASSVGTASVDTQYF
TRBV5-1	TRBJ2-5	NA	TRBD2	TGCGCCAGCGTAGCGGGGCGAGGGTCCGGGAGTGAGACCCAGTACTTC	CASVAGRGSGSETQYF
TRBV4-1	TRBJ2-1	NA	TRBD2	TGCGCCAGCAGCCACCCCGGGGGGTTCGATGAGCAGTTCTTC	CASSHPGGFDEQFF
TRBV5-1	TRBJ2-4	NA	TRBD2	TGCGCCAGCAGCCCGTTAGCGGGAAACGAAAACATTCAGTACTTC	CASSPLAGNENIQYF
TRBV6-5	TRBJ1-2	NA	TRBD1	TGTGCCACCTCGACAGGGGGATATGGCTACACCTTC	CATSTGGYGYTF
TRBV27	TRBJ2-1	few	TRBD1	TGTGCCAGCATGCCGTCCGGGACAGCTTCCTACAATGAGCAGTTCTTC	CASMPSGTASYNEQFF
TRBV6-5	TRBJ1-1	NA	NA	TGTGCCAGCAGGTCTAGCGGGCGCGATGAAGCTTTCTTT	CASRSSGRDEAFF
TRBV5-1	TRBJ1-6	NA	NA	TGCGCCAGCAGCCCGGGGACTGCTGATTCACCCCTCCACTTT	CASSPGTADSPLHF
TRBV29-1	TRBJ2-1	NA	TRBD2	TGCAGCGTCCAACTACTAGCGGGATACAATGAGCAGTTCTTC	CSVQLLAGYNEQFF
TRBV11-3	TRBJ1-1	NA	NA	TGTGCCAGCAGCTTAGCTAACTGGAACACTGAAGCTTTCTTT	CASSLANWNTEAFF
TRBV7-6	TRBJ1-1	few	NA	TGTGCCAGCAGCCGAACAGGGACCACTGAAGCTTTCTTT	CASSRTGTTEAFF
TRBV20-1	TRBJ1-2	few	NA	TGCAGTGCTTCGAGGGGGGAGGGCTACACCTTC	CSASRGEGYTF
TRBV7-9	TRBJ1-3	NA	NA	TGTGCCAGCAGCTTAGCCGGAAACACCATATATTTT	CASSLAGNTIYF
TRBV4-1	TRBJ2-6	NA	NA	TGCGCCAGCAGCCGGACCGACAGGTCTGGGGCCAACGTCCTGACTTTC	CASSRTDRSGANVLTF
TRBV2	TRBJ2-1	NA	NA	TGTGCCAGCAGGCTAGCGCAATACAATGAGCAGTTCTTC	CASRLAQYNEQFF
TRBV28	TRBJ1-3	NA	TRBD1	TGTGCCAGCAGTTTCCCCACAGGGGGACTTACTGGAAACACCATATATTTT	CASSFPTGGLTGNTIYF
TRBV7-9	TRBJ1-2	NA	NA	TGTGCCAGCATCCAGCACCGGGGCCTTAACTATGGCTACACCTTC	CASIQHRGLNYGYTF
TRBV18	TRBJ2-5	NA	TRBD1	TGTGCCAGCTCACCGCCCCAGACAGGGATGGGGGAGACCCAGTACTTC	CASSPPQTGMGETQYF
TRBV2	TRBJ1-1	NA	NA	TGTGCCAGCCATTACCAGACTAACACTGAAGCTTTCTTT	CASHYQTNTEAFF
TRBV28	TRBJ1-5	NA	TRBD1	TGTGCCAGCACTCAGGGGGGAGTAGTCTCGGATCAGCCCCAGCATTTT	CASTQGGVVSDQPQHF
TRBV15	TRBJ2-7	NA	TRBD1	TGTGCCACCAGCAATACGGGGACAGGGCAAAAACCGGGCTACGAGCAGTACTTC	CATSNTGTGQKPGYEQYF
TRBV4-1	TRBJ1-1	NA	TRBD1	TGCGCCAGCAGCCAAGAGGCGGGGACAGAGAACACTGAAGCTTTCTTT	CASSQEAGTENTEAFF